These 3 T cell receptor beta chains came from one sample sequenced in a study of cytomegalovirus exposure and HLA in healthy donors. A multiplex PCR was run with 60 Vbeta primers and 13 Jbeta primers. Repertoires were generated with immunoSEQ multiplex PCR, while TCRdb's copy carries only in-frame clones and drops some. The data show around 130,000 clones, around 83% seen once. Sample: PBMCs. These receptors came from a girl aged 2 to 10 in good health and CMV-seronegative.

In the case of this clone: Other DNA sequences in the same sample also yield this CDR3. This sequence joins TRBV7-2 and TRBJ2-7, with D unclear. Deletions cut 5 bases from V and 0 bases from J, with 5 bases between. This CDR3 has 12 amino acids. Germline V gene lookup returns CDR1 SGHTA and CDR2 FQGNSA. CDR3 coding DNA: TGTGCCAGCAGCCCCTCCTCCTACGAGCAGTACTTC. Its protein is CASSPSSYEQYF. The full variable domain, with the rest looked up from reference TRBV7-2 and TRBJ2-7, is GAGVSQSPSNKVTEKGKDVELRCDPISGHTALYWYRQSLGQGLEFLIYFQGNSAPDKSGLPSDRFSAERTGGSVSTLTIQRTQQEDSAVYLCASSPSSYEQYFGPGTRLTVT.

The chain is built from TRBV9 and TRBJ2-1, with 9 positions matching TRBD2. This CDR3 contains 16 residues. Germline V gene sequence: CDR1 SGDLS, CDR2 YYNGEE. Unmatched junction bases numbered 9, after V lost 0 bases and J lost 8 bases. CDR3 coding DNA: TGTGCCAGCAGCGTAGGAACTAGCGGGCTCTCCGATGAGCAGTTCTTC. It codes for CASSVGTSGLSDEQFF. The variable domain in full, completed from reference TRBV9 and TRBJ2-1, reads DSGVTQTPKHLITATGQRVTLRCSPRSGDLSVYWYQQSLDQGLQFLIQYYNGEERAKGNILERFSAQQFPDLHSELNLSSLELGDSALYFCASSVGTSGLSDEQFFGPGTRLTVL.

This clone has just a few counts. V gene TRBV7-9 combines with J gene TRBJ2-5, with TRBD2 as a possible D gene (5 bases). The V end was cut by 1 base, the J end by 10 bases, with 22 bases between. The CDR3 covers 16 residues. In germline, CDR1 is SEHNR, CDR2 FQNEAQ (reference sequence). As DNA, the CDR3 is TGTGCCAGCAGCTTAGTTACCGGGGTGGGCAGTCGTAACCAGTACTTC. Translation gives CASSLVTGVGSRNQYF. Together with reference TRBV7-9 and TRBJ2-5, the CDR3 gives the full variable domain: DTGVSQNPRHKITKRGQNVTFRCDPISEHNRLYWYRQTLGQGPEFLTYFQNEAQLEKSRLLSDRFSAERPKGSFSTLEIQRTEQGDSAMYLCASSLVTGVGSRNQYFGPGTRLLVL.